The TCR beta chain under discussion was sequenced for a study of blood T cell repertoires in COVID-19. In the study overall: Samples representing acute and convalescent COVID-19 were sourced from the United States, Italy and Spain. Sample material is recorded as cDNA or gDNA derived from T cells, B-cell-depleted T cells, or PBMCs.

The germline V gene encodes CDR1 SGHVS and CDR2 FQNEAQ. This CDR3 comprises 16 residues. With V trimmed by 1 base and J by 5 bases, 6 bases remained unmatched. Original processing notes: Estimates of nucleated cell counts were drawn from the amplification of reference gene primers. TCRdb keeps only in-frame clones here, not all; method: immunoSEQ multiplex PCR. V, J and clone size are taken as reported in that table, and D and trimming were inferred from the DNA itself. The table shows over 350,000 clones, with about 87% occurring only once. Symptom resolution, clearance, or two negative PCRs marked donors in Cohort 3 as recovered.

Sample: PBMCs or T cells enriched from blood (not recorded which). V usage is TRBV7-8 and J usage is TRBJ2-7; 12 bases line up with TRBD2. The TCR originated in a woman aged 45-65 years who had recovered from COVID-19. CDR3 protein: CASSLVRLAGVHEQYF. In nucleotides, the CDR3 is TGTGCCAGCAGCTTAGTGCGACTAGCGGGGGTCCACGAGCAGTACTTC.